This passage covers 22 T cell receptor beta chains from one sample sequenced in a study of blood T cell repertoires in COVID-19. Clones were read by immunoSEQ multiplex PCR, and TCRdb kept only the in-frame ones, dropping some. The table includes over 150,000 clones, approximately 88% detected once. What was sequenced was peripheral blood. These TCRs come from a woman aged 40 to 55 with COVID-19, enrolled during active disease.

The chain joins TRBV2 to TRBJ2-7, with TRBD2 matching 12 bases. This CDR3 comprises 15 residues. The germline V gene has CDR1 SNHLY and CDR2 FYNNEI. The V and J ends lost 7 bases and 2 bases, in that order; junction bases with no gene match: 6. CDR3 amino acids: CASKGLAGLPYEQYF. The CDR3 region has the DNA TGTGCCAGCAAAGGACTAGCGGGGTTGCCCTACGAGCAGTACTTC.

CDR3 nucleotide sequence: TGCGCCAGCAGCTTGGACCCCTCCGGACTGCTGACCACAGATACGCAGTATTTT. Encoded protein: CASSLDPSGLLTTDTQYF. The chain employs TRBV5-1 and TRBJ2-3; weak D call: TRBD2 (5 bases). The CDR3 length is 18 residues. Trimming left V 0 bases short and J 2 bases short, with 19 bases between. Germline CDR1 reads SGHRS; CDR2 reads YFSETQ.

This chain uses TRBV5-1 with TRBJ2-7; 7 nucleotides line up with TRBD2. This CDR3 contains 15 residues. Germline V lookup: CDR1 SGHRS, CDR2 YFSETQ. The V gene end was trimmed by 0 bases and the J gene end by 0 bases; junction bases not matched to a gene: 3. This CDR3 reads CASSLAGGISYEQYF. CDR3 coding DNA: TGCGCCAGCAGCTTGGCGGGGGGAATCTCCTACGAGCAGTACTTC.

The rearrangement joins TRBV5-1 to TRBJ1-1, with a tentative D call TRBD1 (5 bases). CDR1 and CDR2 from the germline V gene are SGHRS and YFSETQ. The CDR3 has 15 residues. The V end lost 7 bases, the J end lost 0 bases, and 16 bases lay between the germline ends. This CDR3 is CASRRQGEVNTEAFF. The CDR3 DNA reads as TGCGCCAGCCGACGTCAGGGCGAGGTGAACACTGAAGCTTTCTTT.

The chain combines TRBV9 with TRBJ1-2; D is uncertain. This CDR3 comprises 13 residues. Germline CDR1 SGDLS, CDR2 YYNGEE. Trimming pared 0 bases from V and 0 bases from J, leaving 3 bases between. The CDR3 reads CASSVGANYGYTF. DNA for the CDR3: TGTGCCAGCAGCGTAGGCGCTAACTATGGCTACACCTTC.

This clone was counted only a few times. CDR3 sequence reads: CASSRLSSYNSPLHF. The CDR3 DNA reads TGTGCCAGCAGTAGATTGAGCTCCTATAATTCACCCCTCCACTTT. The chain couples TRBV6-6 to TRBJ1-6, with D unclear. This CDR3 has 15 residues. Trimming shortened V by 5 bases and J by 0 bases, and 8 bases separated the two germline ends. Germline V CDR1 and CDR2: MNHNY, SVGAGI (reference sequence).

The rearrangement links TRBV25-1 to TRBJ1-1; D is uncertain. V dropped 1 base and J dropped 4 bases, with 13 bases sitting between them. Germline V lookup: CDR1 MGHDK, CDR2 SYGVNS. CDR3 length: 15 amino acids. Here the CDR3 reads CASSELARSSTEAFF. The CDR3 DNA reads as TGTGCCAGCAGTGAATTGGCCAGAAGTTCCACTGAAGCTTTCTTT.

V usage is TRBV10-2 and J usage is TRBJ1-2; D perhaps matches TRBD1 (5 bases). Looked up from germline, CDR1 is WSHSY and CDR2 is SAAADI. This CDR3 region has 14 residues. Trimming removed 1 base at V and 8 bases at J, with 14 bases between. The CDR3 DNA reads TGCGCCAGCAGTGAGTACCCAGGGATTGAGGGCTACACCTTC. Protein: CASSEYPGIEGYTF.

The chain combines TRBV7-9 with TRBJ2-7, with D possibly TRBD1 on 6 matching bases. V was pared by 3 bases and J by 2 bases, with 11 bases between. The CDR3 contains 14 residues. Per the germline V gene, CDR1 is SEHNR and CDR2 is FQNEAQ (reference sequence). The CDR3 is CASSLWGQPYEQYF. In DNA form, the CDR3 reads TGTGCCAGCAGCTTGTGGGGACAACCCTACGAGCAGTACTTC.

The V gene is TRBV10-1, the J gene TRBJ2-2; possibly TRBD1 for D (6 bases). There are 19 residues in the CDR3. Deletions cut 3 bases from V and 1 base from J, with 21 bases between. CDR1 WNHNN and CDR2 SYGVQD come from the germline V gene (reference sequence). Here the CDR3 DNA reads TGCGCCAGCAGTGACCCCCCATCTACACAGGGATTGAACACCGGGGAGCTGTTTTTT. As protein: CASSDPPSTQGLNTGELFF.

The CDR3 sequence is CASSMGQGMNTEAFF. In DNA, the CDR3 is TGTGCCAGCAGTATGGGACAGGGAATGAACACTGAAGCTTTCTTT. The chain couples TRBV27 to TRBJ1-1; 9 positions agree with TRBD1. The trim removed 5 bases at V and 0 bases at J, leaving 4 bases unmatched. CDR3 size: 15 residues. Germline assignment: CDR1 MNHEY and CDR2 SMNVEV (reference sequence).

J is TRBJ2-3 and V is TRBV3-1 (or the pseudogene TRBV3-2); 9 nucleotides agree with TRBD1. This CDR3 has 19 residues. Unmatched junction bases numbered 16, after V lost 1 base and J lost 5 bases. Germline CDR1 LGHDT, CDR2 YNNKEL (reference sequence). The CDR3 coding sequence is TGTGCCAGCAGCCAAGTTTTGCCCTCCGGGACAGGGAATGGAGATACGCAGTATTTT. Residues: CASSQVLPSGTGNGDTQYF.

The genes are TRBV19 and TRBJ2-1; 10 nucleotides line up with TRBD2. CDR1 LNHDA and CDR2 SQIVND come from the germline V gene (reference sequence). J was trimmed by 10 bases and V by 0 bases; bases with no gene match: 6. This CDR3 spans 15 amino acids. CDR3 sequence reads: CASSIDRSGGVEQFF. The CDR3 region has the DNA TGTGCCAGTAGTATAGATCGGAGCGGGGGGGTCGAGCAGTTCTTC.

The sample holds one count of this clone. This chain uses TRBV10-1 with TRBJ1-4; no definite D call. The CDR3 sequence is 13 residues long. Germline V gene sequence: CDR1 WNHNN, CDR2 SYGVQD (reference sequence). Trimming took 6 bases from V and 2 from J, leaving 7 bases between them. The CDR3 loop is CASRSGTNEKLFF. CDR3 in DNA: TGCGCCAGCAGGTCCGGGACTAATGAAAAACTGTTTTTT.

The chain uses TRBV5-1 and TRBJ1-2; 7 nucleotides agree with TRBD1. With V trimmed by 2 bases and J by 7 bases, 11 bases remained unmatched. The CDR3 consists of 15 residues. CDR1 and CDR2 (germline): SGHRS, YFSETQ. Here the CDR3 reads CASSFFQGEESGYTF. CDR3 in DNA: TGCGCCAGCAGCTTCTTCCAGGGGGAGGAATCTGGCTACACCTTC.

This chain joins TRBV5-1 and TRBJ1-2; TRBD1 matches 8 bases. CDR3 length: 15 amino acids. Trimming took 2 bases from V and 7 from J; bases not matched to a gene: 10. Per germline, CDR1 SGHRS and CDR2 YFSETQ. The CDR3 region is CASSLGDRGKFGYTF. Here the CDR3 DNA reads TGCGCCAGCAGCTTAGGTGACAGGGGAAAGTTTGGCTACACCTTC.

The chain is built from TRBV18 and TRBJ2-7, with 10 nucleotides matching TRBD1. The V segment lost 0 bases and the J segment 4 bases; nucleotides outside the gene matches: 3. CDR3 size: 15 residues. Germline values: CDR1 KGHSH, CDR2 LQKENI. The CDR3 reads CASSPPGQGLYEQYF. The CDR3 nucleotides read TGTGCCAGCTCACCACCGGGACAGGGGTTGTACGAGCAGTACTTC.

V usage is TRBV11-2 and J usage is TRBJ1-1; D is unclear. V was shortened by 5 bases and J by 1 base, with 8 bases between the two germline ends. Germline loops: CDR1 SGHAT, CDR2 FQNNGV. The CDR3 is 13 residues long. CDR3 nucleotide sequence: TGTGCCAGCAGCCCCCCCCGGAACACTGAAGCTTTCTTT. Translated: CASSPPRNTEAFF.

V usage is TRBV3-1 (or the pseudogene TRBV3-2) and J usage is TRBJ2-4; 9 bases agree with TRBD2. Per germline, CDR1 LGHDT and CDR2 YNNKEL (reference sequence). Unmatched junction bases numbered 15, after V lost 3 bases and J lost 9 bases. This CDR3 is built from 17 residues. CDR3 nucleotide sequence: TGTGCCAGCAGCCATTCCGGCGGGCCAGCGGGAGGAGGCATTCAGTACTTC. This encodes CASSHSGGPAGGGIQYF.

CDR3 residues: CSVGGLMNTEAFF. CDR3 bases: TGCAGCGTTGGCGGGCTGATGAACACTGAAGCTTTCTTT. This rearrangement joins TRBV29-1 to TRBJ1-1, with D unclear. With 4 bases removed from V and 0 bases from J, the gap between germline ends came to 9 bases. Germline assignment: CDR1 SQVTM and CDR2 ANQGSEA. This CDR3 spans 13 amino acids.

The CDR3 spells CASSHYEQYF. DNA for the CDR3: TGTGCCAGCAGCCATTACGAGCAGTACTTC. The chain has TRBV11-2 and TRBJ2-7; D is uncertain. The V end was cut by 5 bases, the J end by 4 bases, with 3 bases between. Germline V gene sequence: CDR1 SGHAT, CDR2 FQNNGV. This CDR3 is 10 amino acids long.

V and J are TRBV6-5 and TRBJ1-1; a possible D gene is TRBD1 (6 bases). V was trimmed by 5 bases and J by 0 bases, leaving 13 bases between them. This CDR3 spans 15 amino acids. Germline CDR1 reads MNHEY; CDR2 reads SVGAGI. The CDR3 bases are TGTGCCAGCAGTAAGAGGACAGCCTTGAACACTGAAGCTTTCTTT. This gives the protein CASSKRTALNTEAFF.